The 26 T cell receptor beta chains in this list originate from one sample, sequenced in a study of shared clonotypes between healthy human individuals. Assay: immunoSEQ multiplex PCR; the TCRdb copy retains only in-frame clones and omits some. The sample records roughly 2.6 million clones, about 92% being singletons. The sequenced sample consisted of naive CD4+ T cells sorted from blood. Subset described: CD45RA+ positively selected. Receptors were obtained from a man younger than 35 in good health.

CDR3 nucleotides: TGTGCCTGGGGGACGGCTCCGGGCTATGGCTACACCTTC. Its translation is CAWGTAPGYGYTF. This chain connects TRBV30 to TRBJ1-2, with TRBD1 as a possible D gene (5 bases). Trimming took 5 bases from V and 4 from J, leaving 14 bases between them. The CDR3 is 13 residues long. Germline lookup yields CDR1 GTSNPN and CDR2 SVGIG (reference sequence).

The chain uses TRBV5-1 and TRBJ2-1; perhaps TRBD2 as D (6 bases). CDR3 size: 16 residues. From germline, CDR1 is SGHRS and CDR2 YFSETQ. V was cut by 1 base and J by 0 bases, with 11 bases left in between. CDR3 amino acids: CASSLLGGSSYNEQFF. DNA of the CDR3: TGCGCCAGCAGCTTGTTGGGGGGTAGCTCCTACAATGAGCAGTTCTTC.

About this clone itself: Distinct nucleotide sequences in the sample also encode this CDR3. The DNA for the CDR3 is TGCGCCAGCAGCTTGGGAGGAGATACGCAGTATTTT. It codes for CASSLGGDTQYF. V and J are TRBV5-1 and TRBJ2-3; no definite D call. Germline V gene data show CDR1 as SGHRS and CDR2 as YFSETQ. With 0 bases removed from V and 5 bases from J, the gap between germline ends came to 4 bases. The CDR3 loop spans 12 amino acids.

CDR3 residues: CASSLASYQETQYF. The CDR3, as DNA: TGCGCCAGCAGCTTGGCGTCATACCAAGAGACCCAGTACTTC. This chain uses TRBV5-1 with TRBJ2-5; D ambiguous. The V end was cut by 0 bases, the J end by 0 bases, with 6 bases between. The germline CDR1 and CDR2 sequences are SGHRS and YFSETQ. This CDR3 contains 14 residues. The full variable domain, in which reference TRBV5-1 and TRBJ2-5 provide the parts outside the CDR3, is KAGVTQTPRYLIKTRGQQVTLSCSPISGHRSVSWYQQTPGQGLQFLFEYFSETQRNKGNFPGRFSGRQFSNSRSEMNVSTLELGDSALYLCASSLASYQETQYFGPGTRLLVL.

A remark on this clone: Different DNA sequences within this sample yield the same CDR3. V usage is TRBV7-2 and J usage is TRBJ1-5, with D perhaps matching TRBD1 (5 bases). CDR3 length equals 13 residues. Between the trimmed V and J ends, which lost 8 bases and 4 bases, there was a span of 12 bases. Germline CDR1 SGHTA, CDR2 FQGNSA. In DNA, the CDR3 is TGTGCCAGCTCCTCACAGGCTAATCAGCCCCAGCATTTT. Translating gives CASSSQANQPQHF.

This clone was counted once. The CDR3: CASSLSGTGGTDTQYF. The CDR3 DNA follows: TGTGCCAGCAGTTTATCGGGGACAGGGGGCACAGATACGCAGTATTTT. J is TRBJ2-3 and V is TRBV27; 10 bases are a match to TRBD1. Germline assignment: CDR1 MNHEY and CDR2 SMNVEV (reference sequence). The CDR3 is 16 amino acids. V was pared by 0 bases and J by 1 base, with 1 base of the junction left unmatched.

The chain employs TRBV14 and TRBJ1-1, with TRBD1 matching 9 bases. Germline V gene lookup returns CDR1 SGHDN and CDR2 FVKESK. With V trimmed by 0 bases and J by 6 bases, 14 bases remained unmatched. CDR3 length equals 18 residues. This CDR3 reads CASSQDDRTGALRAEAFF. The CDR3 DNA reads TGTGCCAGCAGCCAAGATGACAGGACAGGGGCCCTACGTGCTGAAGCTTTCTTT.

The gene calls are TRBV6-1 and TRBJ2-7; TRBD1 aligns across 9 bases. The CDR3 spans 15 residues. V lost 6 bases, J lost 3 bases, and 9 bases stayed unmatched. Germline assignment: CDR1 MNHNS and CDR2 SASEGT. The CDR3 here is CASRDRGSIVYEQYF. In nucleotides, the CDR3 is TGTGCCAGCAGGGACAGGGGTTCAATAGTCTACGAGCAGTACTTC.

The rearrangement links TRBV28 to TRBJ2-7; tentative D call: TRBD2 (6 bases). This CDR3 has 14 amino acids. The V end was cut by 4 bases, the J end by 2 bases, with 12 bases between. The V gene's germline CDR1 is MDHEN and CDR2 SYDVKM. The chain's CDR3 is CASSWGDSTYEQYF. In DNA form, the CDR3 reads TGTGCCAGCAGTTGGGGGGACTCCACCTACGAGCAGTACTTC.

This chain's CDR3 is CATTPDRQRMNTEAFF. As DNA, the CDR3 is TGTGCCACCACGCCGGATCGACAGCGAATGAACACTGAAGCTTTCTTT. The chain has TRBV10-3 and TRBJ1-1; D may be TRBD1 (5 bases). Trimming took off 10 bases at V and 0 bases at J, with 21 bases between the two ends. The CDR3 is 16 residues long. Germline-derived CDR1 and CDR2 are ENHRY and SYGVKD.

This rearrangement joins TRBV9 to TRBJ1-6, with D possibly matching TRBD1 (6 bases). V lost 4 bases to trimming and J lost 6 bases, with 14 bases between them. The germline CDR1 and CDR2 sequences are SGDLS and YYNGEE. There are 15 residues in the CDR3. The CDR3 loop is CASSPRTDVNSPLHF. CDR3 nucleotides: TGTGCCAGCAGCCCGAGGACAGACGTTAATTCACCCCTCCACTTT.

V usage is TRBV14 and J usage is TRBJ1-2; the D gene is possibly TRBD1 (5 bases). V lost 4 bases to trimming and J lost 7 bases, with 22 bases between them. The germline gives CDR1 SGHDN, CDR2 FVKESK. The CDR3 is 16 amino acids. CDR3 nucleotide sequence: TGTGCCAGCAGCCCTTACGGAACAGGTCAGGTCTTTGGCTACACCTTC. Translated, it gives CASSPYGTGQVFGYTF. The full variable domain, rest sourced from reference TRBV14 and TRBJ1-2, is EAGVTQFPSHSVIEKGQTVTLRCDPISGHDNLYWYRRVMGKEIKFLLHFVKESKQDESGMPNNRFLAERTGGTYSTLKVQPAELEDSGVYFCASSPYGTGQVFGYTFGSGTRLTVV.

The chain carries TRBV9 and TRBJ2-7, with TRBD1 matching over 9 bases. There are 15 residues in the CDR3. Germline loops: CDR1 SGDLS, CDR2 YYNGEE. Unmatched junction bases numbered 4, after V lost 0 bases and J lost 3 bases. This chain's CDR3 is CASSVASGQGYEQYF. CDR3 bases: TGTGCCAGCAGCGTAGCGTCGGGACAGGGCTACGAGCAGTACTTC.

The rearrangement uses TRBV5-4 and TRBJ2-2; 12 bases map to TRBD2. From germline, CDR1 is SGHNT and CDR2 YYREEE (reference sequence). V dropped 3 bases and J dropped 4; count of bases not matched to a gene: 13. The CDR3 contains 19 residues. Here the CDR3 reads CASSWGRTSGIGGTGELFF. The DNA for the CDR3 is TGTGCCAGCAGCTGGGGCCGGACTAGCGGGATCGGCGGCACCGGGGAGCTGTTTTTT.

This clone appeared once. The V gene is TRBV7-2, the J gene TRBJ1-4, with D possibly being TRBD1 (6 bases). The length of the CDR3 is 14 residues. V was cut by 6 bases and J by 8 bases, with 16 bases left in between. Germline V CDR1 and CDR2: SGHTA, FQGNSA. The CDR3 is CASSPHRAPEKLFF. DNA for the CDR3: TGTGCCAGCAGTCCCCACAGGGCCCCCGAAAAACTGTTTTTT.

Concerning this clone itself: At one end the junction does not follow the germline gene, possibly because of a read error. The rearrangement links TRBV7-9 to TRBJ2-3, with D perhaps matching TRBD1 or TRBD2 (5 bases each). The CDR3 length is 18 residues. CDR1 is SEHNR, CDR2 FQNEAQ, per germline (reference sequence). The CDR3 is CASSLGGWGPPSRDTQYF. The CDR3 coding sequence is TGTGCCAGCAGCTTAGGGGGGTGGGGACCCCCGAGCAGAGATACGCAGTATTTT.

The V gene is TRBV18, the J gene TRBJ2-6; D unresolved. Germline values: CDR1 KGHSH, CDR2 LQKENI. V was pared by 1 base and J by 2 bases, with 6 bases between. CDR3 length equals 15 residues. Here the CDR3 DNA reads TGTGCCAGCTCACCACTGCCTACTGGGGCCAACGTCCTGACTTTC. This codes for CASSPLPTGANVLTF.

The chain carries TRBV19 and TRBJ2-2; 10 bases map to TRBD1. The germline gives CDR1 LNHDA, CDR2 SQIVND (reference sequence). The V and J ends lost 6 bases and 2 bases, in that order; junction bases with no gene match: 3. The CDR3 is 15 amino acids. The DNA for the CDR3 is TGTGCCAGTAGGGGGACAGGGGATAACACCGGGGAGCTGTTTTTT. This sequence encodes CASRGTGDNTGELFF.

The CDR3: CATSSGSPGSNQPQHF. Written as DNA, the CDR3 is TGTGCCACGTCAAGCGGGAGCCCCGGGAGTAATCAGCCCCAGCATTTT. The rearrangement joins TRBV10-3 to TRBJ1-5; D is unresolved. This CDR3 comprises 16 residues. CDR1 ENHRY and CDR2 SYGVKD come from the germline V gene. Trimming cost V 10 bases and J 4 bases, with 23 bases left between them.

Comments on this clone: The sample contains more than one DNA sequence encoding this CDR3. The rearrangement links TRBV7-9 to TRBJ1-1; 10 positions agree with TRBD1. The CDR3 is 14 amino acids. Germline CDR1 reads SEHNR; CDR2 reads FQNEAQ (reference sequence). With V trimmed by 2 bases and J by 5 bases, 2 bases remained unmatched. The CDR3 coding sequence is TGTGCCAGCAGCTTATGGGACAGGGGTACTGAAGCTTTCTTT. It encodes CASSLWDRGTEAFF.

V gene TRBV18 combines with J gene TRBJ1-1; D is possibly TRBD1 (5 bases). CDR3 length: 14 residues. The germline V gene encodes CDR1 KGHSH and CDR2 LQKENI. The V gene lost 4 bases and the J gene lost 2 bases, with 11 bases spanning the gap. The CDR3 is CASSQGHPNTEAFF. CDR3 sequence (DNA): TGTGCCAGCTCACAAGGACACCCAAACACTGAAGCTTTCTTT.

The chain is built from TRBV2 and TRBJ1-2, with a possible D match to TRBD1 (5 bases). CDR3 length equals 13 residues. Germline V lookup: CDR1 SNHLY, CDR2 FYNNEI. Trimming stripped 7 bases from V and 6 bases from J, with 15 bases between. The CDR3 bases are TGTGCCAGCATTCCGGACAAACCCCATGGCTACACCTTC. Protein sequence: CASIPDKPHGYTF.

This rearrangement joins TRBV4-1 to TRBJ2-1; 9 bases are shared with TRBD1. There are 15 residues in the CDR3. V lost 3 bases and J lost 9; bases outside the gene matches: 9. CDR1 and CDR2 (germline): MGHRA, YSYEKL. The CDR3 nucleotides are TGCGCCAGCAGCCACCCTGGGGACAGGGAAGGTGAGCAGTTCTTC. Its translation: CASSHPGDREGEQFF.

This sequence joins TRBV5-1 and TRBJ2-1, with 10 bases fitting TRBD1. Germline CDR1 and CDR2: SGHRS and YFSETQ. The CDR3 covers 14 residues. The trim removed 3 bases at V and 8 bases at J, leaving 5 bases unmatched. The CDR3 protein is CASSWGGTGDEQFF. CDR3 DNA: TGCGCCAGCAGCTGGGGTGGGACAGGGGATGAGCAGTTCTTC.

The chain joins TRBV11-2 to TRBJ2-1, with TRBD2 matching over 13 bases. The V segment lost 8 bases and the J segment 6 bases; nucleotides outside the gene matches: 4. The CDR3 has 14 amino acids. CDR1 and CDR2 (germline): SGHAT, FQNNGV. The DNA of the CDR3 is TGTGCCAGCGGACTAGCGGGGGCCATCAATGAGCAGTTCTTC. It is translated as CASGLAGAINEQFF.

The genes are TRBV5-1 and TRBJ2-5; TRBD2 is a possible D gene (5 bases). The germline V and J ends were trimmed by 1 base and 5 bases, with 9 bases remaining between them. The length of the CDR3 is 13 residues. From germline, CDR1 is SGHRS and CDR2 YFSETQ. CDR3 coding DNA: TGCGCCAGCAGCTTGTCGGGGTGGGAGACCCAGTACTTC. This encodes CASSLSGWETQYF.